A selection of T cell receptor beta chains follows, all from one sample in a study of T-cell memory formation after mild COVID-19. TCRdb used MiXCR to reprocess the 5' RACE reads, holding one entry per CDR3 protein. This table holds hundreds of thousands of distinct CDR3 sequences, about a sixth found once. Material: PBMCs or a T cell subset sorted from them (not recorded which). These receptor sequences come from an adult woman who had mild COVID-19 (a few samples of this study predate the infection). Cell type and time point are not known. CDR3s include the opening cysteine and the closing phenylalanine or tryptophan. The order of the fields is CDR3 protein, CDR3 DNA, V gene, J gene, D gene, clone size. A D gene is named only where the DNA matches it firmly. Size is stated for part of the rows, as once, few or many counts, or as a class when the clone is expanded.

CASSLEANREASWYEQYF,TGTGCCAGCAGCTTAGAGGCAAACAGGGAAGCGAGTTGGTACGAGCAGTACTTC,TRBV11-3,TRBJ2-7,.,.
CASSTTGVNEKLFF,TGTGCCAGCAGCACGACGGGGGTTAATGAAAAACTGTTTTTT,TRBV6-5,TRBJ1-4,.,many
CASTRSGASTDTQYF,TGTGCCAGCACCCGAAGCGGGGCCAGCACAGATACGCAGTATTTT,TRBV12-3/TRBV12-4,TRBJ2-3,TRBD2,.
CSASSGRGRGDEQFF,TGCAGTGCTAGTAGCGGGAGAGGTCGCGGTGATGAGCAGTTCTTC,TRBV20-1,TRBJ2-1,TRBD2,many
CASSHDLWEKLFF,TGTGCCAGCAGCCATGACTTATGGGAAAAACTGTTTTTT,TRBV14,TRBJ1-4,.,few
CASSPQRGTYEQYF,TGTGCCAGCAGCCCCCAGCGGGGTACCTACGAGCAGTACTTC,TRBV9,TRBJ2-7,TRBD2,few
CATSRETGAEYF,TGTGCCACCAGCAGGGAAACAGGGGCGGAGTACTTC,TRBV15,TRBJ2-7,TRBD1,few
CASSQEGTGVGTEAFF,TGCGCCAGCAGCCAAGAAGGGACAGGGGTGGGCACTGAAGCTTTCTTT,TRBV4-1,TRBJ1-1,TRBD1,few
CASSLMQGARQTEAFF,TGTGCCAGCAGCTTAATGCAGGGGGCGCGTCAGACTGAAGCTTTCTTT,TRBV11-2,TRBJ1-1,TRBD1,few
CASSRTGIDTQYF,TGTGCCAGCAGCCGGACAGGGATAGATACGCAGTATTTT,TRBV6-5,TRBJ2-3,TRBD1,few
CAISEMTGANTEAFF,TGTGCCATCAGTGAAATGACAGGGGCGAACACTGAAGCTTTCTTT,TRBV10-3,TRBJ1-1,TRBD1,once
CASSFWSRGLSGANVLTF,TGTGCCAGCAGTTTTTGGAGCAGGGGGCTCTCTGGGGCCAACGTCCTGACTTTC,TRBV12-3/TRBV12-4,TRBJ2-6,TRBD1,many
CASSQVSGREDNEQFF,TGTGCCAGCAGCCAAGTGAGCGGGAGGGAGGACAATGAGCAGTTCTTC,TRBV4-2,TRBJ2-1,TRBD2,many
CASSYGTGWNSPLHF,TGCGCCAGCAGCTACGGGACAGGGTGGAATTCACCCCTCCACTTT,TRBV5-1,TRBJ1-6,TRBD1,.
CASSLTPFSGNTIYF,TGTGCCAGCAGTCTGACACCCTTCTCTGGAAACACCATATATTTT,TRBV6-5,TRBJ1-3,.,.
CATGRTGTGFYEQYF,TGTGCCACCGGGAGGACGGGGACAGGGTTCTACGAGCAGTACTTC,TRBV5-6,TRBJ2-7,TRBD1,.
CASSLEMLWMGQGTYEQYF,TGTGCCAGCAGCTTAGAAATGTTGTGGATGGGACAGGGGACCTACGAGCAGTACTTC,TRBV7-8,TRBJ2-7,TRBD1,few
CASRAGDRTGELFF,TGCGCCAGCAGAGCGGGAGATCGGACCGGGGAGCTGTTTTTT,TRBV5-1,TRBJ2-2,TRBD2,many
CSVEIWGTEAFF,TGCAGCGTTGAGATTTGGGGGACTGAAGCTTTCTTT,TRBV29-1,TRBJ1-1,.,.
CASSKREGGYGYTF,TGTGCCAGTAGTAAAAGAGAGGGGGGCTATGGCTACACCTTC,TRBV19,TRBJ1-2,.,.
CASSQAQGGLWADTQYF,TGCGCCAGCAGCCAGGCACAGGGGGGACTTTGGGCAGATACGCAGTATTTT,TRBV4-3,TRBJ2-3,TRBD1,.
CASSQGDTGANVLTF,TGTGCCAGCAGCCAAGGGGACACTGGGGCCAACGTCCTGACTTTC,TRBV4-2,TRBJ2-6,.,few
CASSSTGTNNQPQHF,TGTGCCAGCAGTTCCACCGGGACAAATAATCAGCCCCAGCATTTT,TRBV27,TRBJ1-5,.,few
CASSKTRQETQYF,TGTGCCAGCAGCAAGACTAGGCAAGAGACCCAGTACTTC,TRBV7-9,TRBJ2-5,.,.
CASSASSASYNEQFF,TGTGCCAGTAGTGCAAGTAGCGCCTCCTACAATGAGCAGTTCTTC,TRBV19,TRBJ2-1,.,.
CASSSSHAGYYEQYF,TGTGCCAGCAGCTCGTCGCATGCGGGGTACTACGAGCAGTACTTC,TRBV3-1,TRBJ2-7,.,few
CASSLEGVTEAFF,TGTGCCAGCAGCTTAGAAGGGGTGACTGAAGCTTTCTTT,TRBV7-9,TRBJ1-1,.,few
CASSYEPPPGLATQFF,TGTGCCAGCAGTTACGAACCCCCGCCGGGACTAGCGACTCAGTTCTTC,TRBV6-2/TRBV6-3,TRBJ2-1,TRBD2,.
CASSLVRGATYEQYF,TGTGCCAGCAGCTTGGTCAGGGGGGCTACCTACGAGCAGTACTTC,TRBV5-5,TRBJ2-7,.,few
CASSPRPTRGTEAFF,TGTGCCAGCAGCCCCAGACCCACAAGGGGGACTGAAGCTTTCTTT,TRBV7-3,TRBJ1-1,.,.
CASSQGSAGYGYTF,TGCGCCAGCAGCCAAGGTTCGGCAGGTTATGGCTACACCTTC,TRBV4-1,TRBJ1-2,.,.
CASSLTGGLPSTDTQYF,TGTGCCAGCAGCTTGACGGGGGGCCTTCCTAGCACAGATACGCAGTATTTT,TRBV5-6,TRBJ2-3,.,.
CASRTGGSYNEQFF,TGTGCCAGCAGGACAGGGGGATCCTACAATGAGCAGTTCTTC,TRBV12-3/TRBV12-4,TRBJ2-1,TRBD1,.
CSVLGREARDTQYF,TGCAGCGTCTTGGGCCGGGAAGCAAGAGATACGCAGTATTTT,TRBV29-1,TRBJ2-3,.,few
CASSPSAGGSYEQYF,TGTGCCAGCTCACCATCCGCGGGAGGGTCCTACGAGCAGTACTTC,TRBV18,TRBJ2-7,TRBD2,.
CATSESDNEQFF,TGTGCCACCAGTGAAAGTGACAATGAGCAGTTCTTC,TRBV24-1,TRBJ2-1,.,many
CAWSVQAGYHEQFF,TGTGCCTGGAGTGTACAGGCGGGCTACCATGAGCAGTTCTTC,TRBV30,TRBJ2-1,.,.
CASSEPGLSYEQYF,TGTGCCAGCAGTGAACCGGGACTTTCCTACGAGCAGTACTTC,TRBV25-1,TRBJ2-7,.,few
CASSLRRLAWDTQYF,TGTGCCAGCAGCTTGAGGCGACTAGCATGGGATACGCAGTATTTT,TRBV5-5,TRBJ2-3,TRBD2,.
CASSPRGQGSPLHF,TGTGCCAGCAGCCCACGGGGACAGGGGTCACCCCTCCACTTT,TRBV27,TRBJ1-6,TRBD1,.
CAWSVGGPETQYF,TGTGCCTGGAGTGTGGGGGGCCCGGAGACCCAGTACTTC,TRBV30,TRBJ2-5,.,.